These 29 T cell receptor beta chains originate from one sample sequenced in a study of cytotoxic CD8 clonotypes in ibrutinib-treated CLL. TCRdb's table, derived via immunoSEQ multiplex PCR, lists solely in-frame clones and lacks some. Among 300,000 to 350,000 clones listed, more than 65% were seen once. The sequencing here drew on PBMCs, taken before ibrutinib treatment. The receptors shown here come from a human donor with chronic lymphocytic leukemia.

This chain uses TRBV4-2 with TRBJ1-3; no clear D gene. V lost 4 bases to trimming and J lost 0 bases, with 10 bases between them. There are 15 residues in the CDR3. The V gene's germline CDR1 is LGHNA and CDR2 YNFKEQ. CDR3 sequence: CASSPAGVSGNTIYF. The CDR3 DNA reads as TGTGCCAGCAGCCCAGCGGGAGTCTCTGGAAACACCATATATTTT.

This chain joins TRBV18 and TRBJ2-7, with 8 nucleotides matching TRBD2. Trimming cost V 2 bases and J 4 bases; bases outside gene matches: 10. The CDR3 runs to 16 residues. Germline V lookup: CDR1 KGHSH, CDR2 LQKENI. The CDR3 protein is CASSPSLSGSLYEQYF. CDR3 nucleotide sequence: TGTGCCAGCTCACCATCTTTAAGCGGGAGTTTATACGAGCAGTACTTC.

CDR3 nucleotides: TGTGCCACCAAGAGGACAGGGGATCGTGAGCAGTACTTC. Translated, it gives CATKRTGDREQYF. V usage is TRBV11-2 and J usage is TRBJ2-7, with 9 bases that match TRBD1. This CDR3 spans 13 amino acids. Trimming took 10 bases from V and 7 from J; bases not matched to a gene: 11. CDR1 is SGHAT, CDR2 FQNNGV, per germline.

The chain is built from TRBV11-3 and TRBJ2-3, with D perhaps matching TRBD1 (7 bases). Germline assignment: CDR1 SGHNT and CDR2 YENEEA. There are 14 residues in the CDR3. V dropped 5 bases and J dropped 2 bases, with 11 bases sitting between them. CDR3 in amino acids: CASSSRGDTDTQYF. Written as DNA, the CDR3 is TGTGCCAGCAGCAGCAGGGGGGACACAGATACGCAGTATTTT.

In its sample, this clone was seen a few times. The CDR3 DNA reads TGTGCCACCAGCAGAGTCGCTAGCGGGACCTCTGGGGCCAACGTCCTGACTTTC. Translation gives CATSRVASGTSGANVLTF. The chain couples TRBV15 to TRBJ2-6; TRBD2 matches 9 bases. Looked up from germline, CDR1 is LNHNV and CDR2 is YYDKDF (reference sequence). V shed 1 base and J 0 bases; nucleotides not matched to a gene: 4. This CDR3 has 18 amino acids.

The chain couples TRBV19 to TRBJ2-3, with D tentatively TRBD2 (6 bases). This CDR3 is 14 amino acids long. Trimming pared 6 bases from V and 0 bases from J, leaving 10 bases between. The V gene's germline CDR1 is LNHDA and CDR2 SQIVND (reference sequence). The CDR3, as DNA: TGTGCCAGTAGGTATGGGACTAGCACAGATACGCAGTATTTT. Protein: CASRYGTSTDTQYF.

The rearrangement uses TRBV7-8 and TRBJ1-1, with 7 bases identical to TRBD1. Germline V CDR1 and CDR2: SGHVS, FQNEAQ. Trimming removed 4 bases from V and 0 bases from J; junction bases left unmatched: 17. CDR3 length equals 19 residues. The CDR3 DNA is TGTGCCAGCAGCTCAGGGGGACACCTCATGAAGGCAATGAACACTGAAGCTTTCTTT. The encoded protein is CASSSGGHLMKAMNTEAFF.

A single count supports this clone. The CDR3 here is CAWSAPPRGAPSATNEKLFF. The CDR3 DNA reads as TGTGCCTGGAGTGCCCCGCCGCGGGGGGCGCCTTCTGCAACTAATGAAAAACTGTTTTTT. V and J are TRBV30 and TRBJ1-4, with a tentative D call TRBD1 (6 bases). The germline V gene encodes CDR1 GTSNPN and CDR2 SVGIG (reference sequence). With 1 base removed from V and 0 bases from J, the gap between germline ends came to 24 bases. The CDR3 has 20 residues.

The chain employs TRBV7-2 and TRBJ2-7; TRBD2 aligns across 8 bases. The J segment lost 0 bases and the V segment lost 2 bases, leaving 3 bases of the junction unmatched. The CDR3 sequence is 15 residues long. The germline CDR1 and CDR2 sequences are SGHTA and FQGNSA. CDR3 sequence (DNA): TGTGCCAGCAGCTTATTTAGCGGGAACTCCTACGAGCAGTACTTC. This translates into CASSLFSGNSYEQYF. The full variable domain, its missing parts supplied by reference TRBV7-2 and TRBJ2-7, is GAGVSQSPSNKVTEKGKDVELRCDPISGHTALYWYRQSLGQGLEFLIYFQGNSAPDKSGLPSDRFSAERTGGSVSTLTIQRTQQEDSAVYLCASSLFSGNSYEQYFGPGTRLTVT.

This clone has a count of ten or more. V usage is TRBV21-1 and J usage is TRBJ2-7; the table assigns TRBD2, which was not confirmed against the DNA. TRBV21-1 is a listed pseudogene. This CDR3 contains 16 residues. CDR3 amino acids: CASSSPPSGYPYEQYF. The DNA for the CDR3 is TGTGCCAGCAGCTCCCCCCCTAGCGGGTATCCCTACGAGCAGTACTTC.

The chain uses TRBV4-3 and TRBJ2-7, with D unclear. The CDR3 is 14 amino acids. V dropped 0 bases and J dropped 5 bases, with 11 bases sitting between them. Germline V gives CDR1 LGHNA, CDR2 YSLEER. The chain's CDR3 is CASSQDLWTDEQYF. The CDR3 coding sequence is TGCGCCAGCAGCCAAGATTTGTGGACGGACGAGCAGTACTTC.

The V gene is TRBV5-1, the J gene TRBJ2-3; D is ambiguous. Germline-derived CDR1 and CDR2 are SGHRS and YFSETQ. The CDR3 runs 13 residues. Trimming shortened V by 0 bases and J by 1 base, and 3 bases separated the two germline ends. The CDR3 sequence: CASSLAGTDTQYF. The CDR3 bases are TGCGCCAGCAGCTTGGCGGGCACAGATACGCAGTATTTT.

The chain combines TRBV5-1 with TRBJ2-7, with D possibly being TRBD2 (5 bases). The CDR3 is 12 residues long. The ends were cut back, 7 bases at V and 3 bases at J, with 11 bases in the middle. In germline, CDR1 is SGHRS, CDR2 YFSETQ. CDR3 protein: CASPLRGYEQYF. The CDR3 DNA reads as TGCGCCAGCCCCCTACGGGGCTACGAGCAGTACTTC.

The rearrangement links TRBV20-1 to TRBJ2-5; 7 bases map to TRBD2. Per the germline V gene, CDR1 is DFQATT and CDR2 is SNEGSKA (reference sequence). The junction had 1 base not matched to a gene; V was cut back by 7 bases and J by 2 bases. The CDR3 length is 11 residues. Here the CDR3 DNA reads TGCAGTGGGACTAGTCAAGAGACCCAGTACTTC. Translation gives CSGTSQETQYF.

This clone showed up many times. The V call is TRBV5-1, the J call TRBJ2-3; the D is unclear. There are 12 residues in the CDR3. The V and J ends lost 3 bases and 1 base respectively, with 3 bases between them. Germline assignment: CDR1 SGHRS and CDR2 YFSETQ. The CDR3, as DNA: TGCGCCAGCAGCTCGGGCACAGATACGCAGTATTTT. It encodes CASSSGTDTQYF.

V and J are TRBV7-9 and TRBJ2-1; 11 bases map to TRBD2. CDR1 and CDR2 from the germline V gene are SEHNR and FQNEAQ (reference sequence). The CDR3 is 13 residues long. V dropped 5 bases and J dropped 11; count of bases not matched to a gene: 5. CDR3 DNA: TGTGCCAGCAGCGAAGGGACTAGCGGCAAGCAGTTCTTC. Translated: CASSEGTSGKQFF.

The chain recombines TRBV18 with TRBJ1-4, with D hard to call. V lost 1 base and J lost 7, with 19 bases in between. Germline-derived CDR1 and CDR2 are KGHSH and LQKENI. The CDR3 runs 17 residues. The CDR3 bases are TGTGCCAGCTCACCACTTCCCGTTGGAGAGTCTTTTGAAAAACTGTTTTTT. It is translated as CASSPLPVGESFEKLFF.

This chain connects TRBV11-2 to TRBJ2-7, with D possibly matching TRBD2 (6 bases). The CDR3 totals 16 residues. Germline-derived CDR1 and CDR2 are SGHAT and FQNNGV. With 1 base removed from V and 4 bases from J, the gap between germline ends came to 17 bases. The CDR3 spells CASSLVGREEVYEQYF. The CDR3 DNA reads TGTGCCAGCAGCTTAGTGGGCAGGGAGGAGGTATACGAGCAGTACTTC.

The V and J genes are TRBV19 and TRBJ2-6; perhaps TRBD1 as D (6 bases). The CDR3 consists of 19 residues. Trimming removed 3 bases at V and 4 bases at J, with 22 bases between. In germline, CDR1 is LNHDA, CDR2 SQIVND (reference sequence). CDR3 loop: CASSIEIWYRAAGANVLTF. CDR3 sequence (DNA): TGTGCCAGTAGTATTGAAATCTGGTACAGGGCGGCAGGGGCCAACGTCCTGACTTTC.

The chain joins TRBV28 to TRBJ2-4, with 9 bases matching TRBD1. J was trimmed by 9 bases and V by 4 bases; bases with no gene match: 4. The CDR3 is 13 residues long. Germline CDR1 and CDR2: MDHEN and SYDVKM. CDR3 sequence: CASSSTGGGIQYF. As DNA, the CDR3 is TGTGCCAGCAGTTCGACAGGGGGAGGCATTCAGTACTTC.

The chain uses TRBV2 and TRBJ2-5; D remains unclear. V was trimmed by 7 bases and J by 3 bases, leaving 9 bases between them. The CDR3 has 12 amino acids. Germline assignment: CDR1 SNHLY and CDR2 FYNNEI. CDR3 nucleotide sequence: TGTGCCAGCAAGATGGCGAAAGAGACCCAGTACTTC. Its translation: CASKMAKETQYF.

The CDR3 loop reads CASSVSPLGGETQYF. The CDR3 bases are TGTGCCAGCAGCGTAAGCCCCCTAGGTGGAGAGACCCAGTACTTC. The chain uses TRBV9 and TRBJ2-5; D unresolved. Trimming pared 1 base from V and 4 bases from J, leaving 14 bases between. Germline loops: CDR1 SGDLS, CDR2 YYNGEE. The CDR3 extends over 15 amino acids. The complete variable domain, with remaining parts taken from reference TRBV9 and TRBJ2-5, reads DSGVTQTPKHLITATGQRVTLRCSPRSGDLSVYWYQQSLDQGLQFLIQYYNGEERAKGNILERFSAQQFPDLHSELNLSSLELGDSALYFCASSVSPLGGETQYFGPGTRLLVL.

The V gene is TRBV19, the J gene TRBJ2-7, with D maybe TRBD2 (6 bases). CDR3 length equals 14 residues. Germline loops: CDR1 LNHDA, CDR2 SQIVND (reference sequence). Deletions cut 5 bases from V and 4 bases from J, with 15 bases between. The CDR3 protein is CASSLQEGIYEQYF. The CDR3 DNA sequence: TGTGCCAGTAGTCTACAGGAGGGAATTTACGAGCAGTACTTC.

The rearrangement joins TRBV19 to TRBJ2-7; D not certain. The germline V and J ends were trimmed by 3 bases and 6 bases, with 9 bases remaining between them. CDR3 length: 12 residues. CDR1 is LNHDA and CDR2 is SQIVND in the germline V gene (reference sequence). The CDR3 sequence is CASSIYSGEQYF. In DNA, the CDR3 is TGTGCCAGTAGTATTTATTCAGGCGAGCAGTACTTC.

This clone was detected once. The V call is TRBV11-2, the J call TRBJ2-1; 9 positions agree with TRBD2. Trimming at V came to 6 bases and at J to 7 bases, leaving 13 bases not matched to a gene. Germline CDR1 reads SGHAT; CDR2 reads FQNNGV. This CDR3 region has 16 residues. The CDR3 region has the DNA TGTGCCAGCAGAGTCCCCGGGAGCGGGAGGTGGAATGAGCAGTTCTTC. It codes for CASRVPGSGRWNEQFF.

The chain joins TRBV6-5 to TRBJ1-2; D remains ambiguous. CDR1 is MNHEY and CDR2 is SVGAGI in the germline V gene. Deletions cut 6 bases from V and 4 bases from J, with 18 bases between. This CDR3 has 15 amino acids. The CDR3 reads CASSHKLSLSYGYTF. The CDR3 DNA is TGTGCCAGCAGCCACAAGTTATCCCTCTCCTATGGCTACACCTTC.

The V call is TRBV5-3, the J call TRBJ2-5; D is unclear. TRBV5-3 is designated an ORF whose function remains uncertain. V was pared by 1 base and J by 0 bases, with 10 bases between. The CDR3 totals 15 residues. The CDR3 coding sequence is TGTGCCAGAAGCTTGAAAAAAGCGTACCAAGAGACCCAGTACTTC. This translates into CARSLKKAYQETQYF.

The rearrangement uses TRBV27 and TRBJ2-5, with D possibly being TRBD1 (5 bases). The V end was cut by 8 bases, the J end by 5 bases, with 15 bases between. From germline, CDR1 is MNHEY and CDR2 SMNVEV (reference sequence). This CDR3 is 13 amino acids long. The CDR3 region is CASRWWGDETQYF. The DNA for the CDR3 is TGTGCCAGCCGTTGGTGGGGCGACGAGACCCAGTACTTC.

This clone was found once. The DNA of the CDR3 is TGCGCCAGCAGCCCAACACCGGGACCCCAGAACACTGAAGCTTTCTTT. Translation gives CASSPTPGPQNTEAFF. This sequence joins TRBV4-3 and TRBJ1-1, with a possible D match to TRBD1 (5 bases). The germline gives CDR1 LGHNA, CDR2 YSLEER. The CDR3 covers 16 residues. Trimming shortened V by 4 bases and J by 1 base, and 16 bases separated the two germline ends.